This entry features one TCR beta chain sequence. The specificity of this receptor is unknown. No quality values exist for individual bases; no much larger clone is one base distant. The library relied on the immunoSEQ multiplex PCR assay. In TCRdb, the immuneACCESS table is reduced to in-frame sequences with V and J assigned. These tables do not hold every clone; where another copy was compared, an unresolved V gene accounts for under half, and the others remain unexplained. Present in this sample are 150,000 to 200,000 clones, around 91% of which were seen just once. Approximately 1.5% of the sample is taken by the ten largest. This entry belongs to a study of control samples from healthy donors and cancer patients (dated by TCRdb to the early 2020s). The TCR comes from a woman between 25 and 40 years old in good health. Sequencing input: blood.

This receptor carries the CDR3 CASDVGGMNTEAFF. The DNA reads TGTGCCAGCGACGTCGGGGGGATGAACACTGAAGCTTTCTTT. The V and J genes are TRBV28 and TRBJ1-1, and perhaps TRBD1 as D gene, on 5 matching bases. V loses 8 bases, J loses 0 bases, and the germline ends lie 13 bases apart. Reading the germline V gene gives CDR1 MDHEN and CDR2 SYDVKM. The CDR3 contains 14 residues, cysteine and phenylalanine counted. Of all the DNA, just the CDR3 is kept, 42 bases in frame from base 1.